Given below is one T cell receptor beta chain in context. The antigen is undetermined. This record belongs to a study of blood T cells in healthy people across ages. Peripheral blood was drawn, approximately 9.7 milliliters per donor. Then a second PCR, running about 6 to 11 cycles, was carried out with a sample-barcoded 5' primer and a J-beta primer mix. TCRdb independently ran MiXCR on the 5' RACE reads; one entry per CDR3 protein. The sample includes 700,000 to 850,000 distinct CDR3 sequences, under 40% of them seen just once. Points from the study as a whole: Naive and antigen-experienced cells were not separated, limiting conclusive comparison. Researchers deemed the diversity estimates from one million T cells underestimates.

Germline-derived CDR1 and CDR2 are SEHNR and FQNEAQ (reference sequence). The length of the CDR3 is 12 residues. With 8 bases removed from V and 4 bases from J, the gap between germline ends came to 11 bases. Sequences were obtained from blood. This TCR was recovered from a man aged 18 to 29 in good health. This chain connects TRBV7-9 to TRBJ1-2; no reliable D call. The CDR3 sequence: CASQSGGYGYTF. The CDR3 coding sequence is TGTGCCAGCCAGTCGGGTGGCTATGGCTACACCTTC. Drawing the rest from reference TRBV7-9 and TRBJ1-2, the complete variable domain is DTGVSQNPRHKITKRGQNVTFRCDPISEHNRLYWYRQTLGQGPEFLTYFQNEAQLEKSRLLSDRFSAERPKGSFSTLEIQRTEQGDSAMYLCASQSGGYGYTFGSGTRLTVV.